These 2 T cell receptor beta chains share one sample of origin, sequenced in a study of cytomegalovirus exposure and HLA in healthy donors. Primers included in the PCR were 60 Vbeta and 13 Jbeta primers. The repertoire was sequenced with immunoSEQ multiplex PCR; TCRdb's copy has only in-frame clones and lacks some. The sample has fewer than 200,000 clones, about three quarters seen once; the top ten hold 2.6%. Input material: PBMCs. These receptors came from a woman aged 40-49 years in good health and CMV-seropositive.

The V call is TRBV27, the J call TRBJ2-7, with a weak D call TRBD1 (7 bases). Germline CDR1 reads MNHEY; CDR2 reads SMNVEV (reference sequence). The V end lost 10 bases, the J end lost 4 bases, and 20 bases lay between the germline ends. This CDR3 contains 14 residues. CDR3 sequence (DNA): TGTGCCACCCCCAGGGGGGAGTTCGGGTACGAGCAGTACTTC. It yields the protein CATPRGEFGYEQYF.

The chain carries TRBV11-2 and TRBJ1-3, with 10 bases fitting TRBD1. The CDR3 totals 19 residues. V was clipped by 6 bases and J by 0 bases; unmatched bases: 14. The V gene's germline CDR1 is SGHAT and CDR2 FQNNGV. In DNA, the CDR3 is TGTGCCAGCAGGCGCCCCGGGACAGGGGACTTTAGCTCTGGAAACACCATATATTTT. Its protein is CASRRPGTGDFSSGNTIYF.